Sequencing of this TCR beta chain was carried out in a study of blood T cell repertoires in COVID-19. Whole-study context: Collection of acute and convalescent COVID-19 samples took place in the United States, Italy and Spain.

Authors' processing steps: Nucleated cell counts were estimated from reference gene primer amplification. Libraries were prepared by immunoSEQ multiplex PCR; TCRdb keeps only in-frame clonotypes and omits some of them. That table supplies the V and J calls and clone size; D and trimming were determined from the DNA. The repertoire consists of roughly 180,000 clones, with 86% occurring once and the leading ten covering more than 20%. The germline CDR1 and CDR2 sequences are MDHEN and SYDVKM. V lost 8 bases, J lost 4 bases, and 4 bases stayed unmatched. The CDR3 consists of 13 residues. The gene calls are TRBV28 and TRBJ2-2, with TRBD1 identical over 7 bases. Sequences were obtained from peripheral blood. The TCR originated in a man aged 65 to 79 with active or convalescent COVID-19. The CDR3: CASHRGGTGELFF. In DNA, the CDR3 is TGTGCCAGCCACAGGGGCGGCACCGGGGAGCTGTTTTTT.